This T cell receptor beta chain emerged from a study of early T cells in non-severe SARS-CoV-2 infection. Background on the study: The sequenced material was bulk RNA from unsorted whole blood, and its chains were unpaired. Study observations and caveats: Anti-spike CD8 responses were favored in VDJdb matching, and private and CD4 specificities were missed.

The germline V gene encodes CDR1 WNHNN and CDR2 SYGVQD (reference sequence). CDR3 length: 13 amino acids. Trimming shortened V by 3 bases and J by 5 bases, and 10 bases separated the two germline ends. Attachment of unique molecular identifiers to individual cDNA molecules was performed. One entry per CDR3 protein results from TCRdb running MiXCR on the 5' RACE reads. This sample has about 59,000 distinct CDR3 sequences, with around 12% found just once. This clonotype appeared many times. Its antigen is not known. The sequencing sample was made of whole blood. The V gene is TRBV10-1, the J gene TRBJ2-5; D not resolved. The sequence was obtained from an adult who was a healthcare worker with PCR-confirmed SARS-CoV-2 infection or an uninfected control (not recorded which). CDR3 sequence: CASSESGLETQYF. The CDR3 DNA follows: TGCGCCAGCAGTGAATCTGGGTTGGAGACCCAGTACTTC.